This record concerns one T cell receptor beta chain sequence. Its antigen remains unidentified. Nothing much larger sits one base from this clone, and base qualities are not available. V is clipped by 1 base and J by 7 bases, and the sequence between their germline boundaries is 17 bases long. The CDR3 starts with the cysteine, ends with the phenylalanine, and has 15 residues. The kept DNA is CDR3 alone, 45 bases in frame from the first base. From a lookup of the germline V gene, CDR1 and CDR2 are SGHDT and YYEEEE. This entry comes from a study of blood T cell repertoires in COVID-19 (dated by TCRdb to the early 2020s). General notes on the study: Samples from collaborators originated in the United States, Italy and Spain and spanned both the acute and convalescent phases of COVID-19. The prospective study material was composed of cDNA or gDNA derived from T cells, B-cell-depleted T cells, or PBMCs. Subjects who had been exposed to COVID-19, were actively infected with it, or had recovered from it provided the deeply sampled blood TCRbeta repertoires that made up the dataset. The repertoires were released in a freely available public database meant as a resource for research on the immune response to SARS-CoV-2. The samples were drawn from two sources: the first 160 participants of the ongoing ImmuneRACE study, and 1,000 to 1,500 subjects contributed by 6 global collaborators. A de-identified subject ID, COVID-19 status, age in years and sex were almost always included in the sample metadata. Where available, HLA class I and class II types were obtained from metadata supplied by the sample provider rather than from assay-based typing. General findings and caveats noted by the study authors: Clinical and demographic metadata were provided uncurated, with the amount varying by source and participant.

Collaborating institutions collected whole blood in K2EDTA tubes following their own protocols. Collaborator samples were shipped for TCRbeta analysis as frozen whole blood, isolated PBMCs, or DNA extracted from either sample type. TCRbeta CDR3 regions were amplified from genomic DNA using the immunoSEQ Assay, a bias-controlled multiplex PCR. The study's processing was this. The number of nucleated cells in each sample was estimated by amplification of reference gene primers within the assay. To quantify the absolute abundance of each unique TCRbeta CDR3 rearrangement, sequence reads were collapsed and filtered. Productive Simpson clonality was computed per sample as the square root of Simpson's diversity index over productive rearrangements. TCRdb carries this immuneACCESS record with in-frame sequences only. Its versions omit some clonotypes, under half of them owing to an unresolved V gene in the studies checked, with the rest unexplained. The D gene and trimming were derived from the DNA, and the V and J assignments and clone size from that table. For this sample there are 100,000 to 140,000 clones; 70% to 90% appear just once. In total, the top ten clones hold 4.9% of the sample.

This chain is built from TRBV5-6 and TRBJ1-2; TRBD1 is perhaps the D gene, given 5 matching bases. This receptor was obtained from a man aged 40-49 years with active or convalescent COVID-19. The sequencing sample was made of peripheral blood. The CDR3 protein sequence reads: CASSLLDTPFGGYTF. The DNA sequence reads TGTGCCAGCAGCTTGCTGGACACCCCTTTTGGTGGCTACACCTTC.